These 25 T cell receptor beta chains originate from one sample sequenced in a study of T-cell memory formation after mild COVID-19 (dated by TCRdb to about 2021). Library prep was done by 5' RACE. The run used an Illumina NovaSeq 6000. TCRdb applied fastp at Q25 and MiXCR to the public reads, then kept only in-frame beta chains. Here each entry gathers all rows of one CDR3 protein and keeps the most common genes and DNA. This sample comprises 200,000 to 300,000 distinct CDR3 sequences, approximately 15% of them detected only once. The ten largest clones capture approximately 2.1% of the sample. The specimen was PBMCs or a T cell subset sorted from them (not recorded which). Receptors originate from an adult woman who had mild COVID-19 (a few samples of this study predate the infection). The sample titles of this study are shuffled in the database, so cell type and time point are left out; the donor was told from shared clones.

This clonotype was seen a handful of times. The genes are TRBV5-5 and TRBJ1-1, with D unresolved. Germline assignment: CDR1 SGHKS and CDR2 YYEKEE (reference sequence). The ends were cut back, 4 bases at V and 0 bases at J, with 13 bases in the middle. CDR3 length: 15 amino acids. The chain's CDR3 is CASSGVGLMNTEAFF. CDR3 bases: TGTGCCAGCAGCGGAGTTGGGTTGATGAACACTGAAGCTTTCTTT.

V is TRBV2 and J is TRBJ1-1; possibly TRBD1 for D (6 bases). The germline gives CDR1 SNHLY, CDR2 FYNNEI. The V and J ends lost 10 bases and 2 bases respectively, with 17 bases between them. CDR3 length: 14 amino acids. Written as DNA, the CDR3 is TGTGCCACCCAACTCCGACAGGAAAACACTGAAGCTTTCTTT. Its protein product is CATQLRQENTEAFF.

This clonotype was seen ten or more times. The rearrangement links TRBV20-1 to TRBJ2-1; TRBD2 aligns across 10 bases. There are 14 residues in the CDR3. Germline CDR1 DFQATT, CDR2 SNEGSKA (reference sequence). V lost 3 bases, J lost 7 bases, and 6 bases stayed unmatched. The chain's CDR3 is CSASPQTSGNEQFF. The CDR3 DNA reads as TGCAGTGCTAGCCCCCAGACTAGCGGGAATGAGCAGTTCTTC.

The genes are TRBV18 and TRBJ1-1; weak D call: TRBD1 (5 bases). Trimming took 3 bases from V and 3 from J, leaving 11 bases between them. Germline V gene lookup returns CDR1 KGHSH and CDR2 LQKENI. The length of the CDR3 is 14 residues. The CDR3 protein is CASSPTRGDTEAFF. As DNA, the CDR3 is TGTGCCAGCTCACCGACGCGAGGGGACACTGAAGCTTTCTTT. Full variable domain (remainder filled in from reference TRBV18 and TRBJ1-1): NAGVMQNPRHLVRRRGQEARLRCSPMKGHSHVYWYRQLPEEGLKFMVYLQKENIIDESGMPKERFSAEFPKEGPSILRIQQVVRGDSAAYFCASSPTRGDTEAFFGQGTRLTVV.

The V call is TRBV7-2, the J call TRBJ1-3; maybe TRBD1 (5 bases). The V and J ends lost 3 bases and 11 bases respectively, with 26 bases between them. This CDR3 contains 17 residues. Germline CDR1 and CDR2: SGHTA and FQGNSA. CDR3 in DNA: TGTGCCAGCAGCTTTGCGATATCAGGGCCTAGAATTGGACCCATATATTTT. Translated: CASSFAISGPRIGPIYF.

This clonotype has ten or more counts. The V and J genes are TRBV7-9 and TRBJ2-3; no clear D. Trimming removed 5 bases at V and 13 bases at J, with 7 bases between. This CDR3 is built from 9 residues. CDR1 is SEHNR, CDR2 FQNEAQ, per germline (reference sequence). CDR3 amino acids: CASSPTEYF. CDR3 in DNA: TGTGCCAGCAGCCCAACCGAGTATTTT.

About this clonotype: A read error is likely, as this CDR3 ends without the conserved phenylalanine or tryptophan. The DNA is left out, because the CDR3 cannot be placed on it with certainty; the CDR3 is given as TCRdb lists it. The CDR3 sequence is CAISESGKRGSCSL. The J gene is TRBJ2-1, the V gene TRBV10-3; the table's D call TRBD2 went unverified against the DNA. Germline assignment: CDR1 ENHRY and CDR2 SYGVKD. The CDR3 is made up of 14 amino acids, end residues included.

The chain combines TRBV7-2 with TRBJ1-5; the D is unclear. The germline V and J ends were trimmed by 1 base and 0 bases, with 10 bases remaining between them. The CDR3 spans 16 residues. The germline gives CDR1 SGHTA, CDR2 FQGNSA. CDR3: CASSLVGGYSNQPQHF. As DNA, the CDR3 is TGTGCCAGCAGCTTAGTTGGCGGGTATAGCAATCAGCCCCAGCATTTT.

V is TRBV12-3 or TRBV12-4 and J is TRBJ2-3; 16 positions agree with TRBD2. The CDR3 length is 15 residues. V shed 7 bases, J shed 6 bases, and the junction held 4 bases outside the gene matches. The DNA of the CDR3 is TGTGCCAGCACCGTGGGACTAGCGGGGGGGGATACGCAGTATTTT. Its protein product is CASTVGLAGGDTQYF.

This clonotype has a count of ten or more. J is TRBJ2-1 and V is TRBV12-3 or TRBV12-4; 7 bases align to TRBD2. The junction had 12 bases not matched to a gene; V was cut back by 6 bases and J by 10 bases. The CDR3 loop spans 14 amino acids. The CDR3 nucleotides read TGTGCCAGCAGCACCCACGCGGGAGAGCAGGAGCAGTTCTTC. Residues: CASSTHAGEQEQFF.

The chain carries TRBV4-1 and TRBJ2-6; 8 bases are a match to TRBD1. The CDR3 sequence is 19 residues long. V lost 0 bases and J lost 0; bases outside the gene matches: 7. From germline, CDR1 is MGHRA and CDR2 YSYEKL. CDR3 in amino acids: CASSQETDRGHSGANVLTF. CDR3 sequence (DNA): TGCGCCAGCAGCCAAGAAACCGACAGGGGACACTCTGGGGCCAACGTCCTGACTTTC.

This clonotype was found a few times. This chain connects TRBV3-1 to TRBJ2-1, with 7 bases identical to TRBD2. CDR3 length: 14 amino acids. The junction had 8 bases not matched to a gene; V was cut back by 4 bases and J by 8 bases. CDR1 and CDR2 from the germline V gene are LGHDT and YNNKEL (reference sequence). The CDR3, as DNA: TGTGCCAGCAGCCGTGCGAGCGGGAAGTATGAGCAGTTCTTC. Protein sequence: CASSRASGKYEQFF.

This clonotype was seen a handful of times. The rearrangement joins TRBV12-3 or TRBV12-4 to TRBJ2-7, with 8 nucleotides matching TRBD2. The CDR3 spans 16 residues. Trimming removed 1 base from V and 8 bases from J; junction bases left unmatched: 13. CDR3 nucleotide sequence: TGTGCCAGCAGTTTAGGGCTAGCGGGCCTTATACGAAAGCAGTACTTC. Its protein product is CASSLGLAGLIRKQYF.

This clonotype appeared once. The CDR3 DNA sequence: TGTGCCAGCAGCCTGCTCGAGACGGGAGGCTACGAGCAGTACTTC. Amino acid sequence: CASSLLETGGYEQYF. The chain uses TRBV11-2 and TRBJ2-7, with 7 bases identical to TRBD2. This CDR3 comprises 15 residues. CDR1 SGHAT and CDR2 FQNNGV come from the germline V gene. V lost 5 bases, J lost 3 bases, and 10 bases stayed unmatched.

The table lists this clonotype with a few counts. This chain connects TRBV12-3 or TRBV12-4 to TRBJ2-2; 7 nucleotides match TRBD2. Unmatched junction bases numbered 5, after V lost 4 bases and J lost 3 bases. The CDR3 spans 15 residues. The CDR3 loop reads CASSSTRGYTGELFF. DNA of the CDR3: TGTGCCAGCAGTTCAACGCGGGGGTACACCGGGGAGCTGTTTTTT.

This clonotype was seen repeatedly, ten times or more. The CDR3 loop is CASSLEGNEQFF. The CDR3 coding sequence is TGCGCCAGCAGCTTGGAAGGCAATGAGCAGTTCTTC. The rearrangement joins TRBV5-1 to TRBJ2-1, with D unresolved. The germline V gene has CDR1 SGHRS and CDR2 YFSETQ. CDR3 length equals 12 residues. V lost 0 bases, J lost 6 bases, and 4 bases lay in between.

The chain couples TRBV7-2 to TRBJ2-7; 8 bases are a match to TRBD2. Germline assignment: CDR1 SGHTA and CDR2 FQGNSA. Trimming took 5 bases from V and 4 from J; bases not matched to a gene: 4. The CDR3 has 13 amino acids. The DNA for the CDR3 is TGTGCCAGCAGCACCCGGGGGGGGTACGAGCAGTACTTC. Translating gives CASSTRGGYEQYF. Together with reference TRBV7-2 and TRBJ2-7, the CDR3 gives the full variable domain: GAGVSQSPSNKVTEKGKDVELRCDPISGHTALYWYRQSLGQGLEFLIYFQGNSAPDKSGLPSDRFSAERTGGSVSTLTIQRTQQEDSAVYLCASSTRGGYEQYFGPGTRLTVT.

CDR3 protein: CASSLASGGAYEQFF. The DNA of the CDR3 is TGTGCCAGCAGTTTAGCTAGCGGGGGGGCCTATGAGCAGTTCTTC. V is TRBV12-3 or TRBV12-4 and J is TRBJ2-1; 11 bases line up with TRBD2. The CDR3 consists of 15 residues. Germline trimming cut 0 bases from V and 8 bases from J; bases unmatched to any gene: 3.

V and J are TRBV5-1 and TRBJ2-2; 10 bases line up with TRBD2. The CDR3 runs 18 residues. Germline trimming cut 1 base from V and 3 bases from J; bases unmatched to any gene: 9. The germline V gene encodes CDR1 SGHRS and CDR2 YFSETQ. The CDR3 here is CASSLRGLAGDYTGELFF. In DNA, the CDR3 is TGCGCCAGCAGCTTGAGGGGCCTAGCGGGGGACTACACCGGGGAGCTGTTTTTT.

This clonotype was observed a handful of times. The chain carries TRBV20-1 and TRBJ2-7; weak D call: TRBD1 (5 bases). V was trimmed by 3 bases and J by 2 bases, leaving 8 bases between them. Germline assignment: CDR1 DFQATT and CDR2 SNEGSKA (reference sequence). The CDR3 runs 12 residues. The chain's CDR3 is CSARTDPYEQYF. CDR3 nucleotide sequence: TGCAGTGCTAGGACAGACCCCTACGAGCAGTACTTC.

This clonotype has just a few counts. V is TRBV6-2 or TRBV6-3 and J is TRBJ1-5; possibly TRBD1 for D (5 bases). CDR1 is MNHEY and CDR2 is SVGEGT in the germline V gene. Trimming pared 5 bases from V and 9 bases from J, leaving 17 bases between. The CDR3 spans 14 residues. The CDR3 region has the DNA TGTGCCAGCAGTCCCCACAGGTTCGAATCGCCCCAGCATTTT. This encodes CASSPHRFESPQHF.

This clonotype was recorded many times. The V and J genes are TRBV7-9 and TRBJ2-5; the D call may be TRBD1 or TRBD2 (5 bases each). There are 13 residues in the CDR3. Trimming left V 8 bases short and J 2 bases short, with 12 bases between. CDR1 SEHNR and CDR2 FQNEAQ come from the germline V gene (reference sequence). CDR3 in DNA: TGTGCCAGCTTGAGGGCAGGGCAAGAGACCCAGTACTTC. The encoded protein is CASLRAGQETQYF.

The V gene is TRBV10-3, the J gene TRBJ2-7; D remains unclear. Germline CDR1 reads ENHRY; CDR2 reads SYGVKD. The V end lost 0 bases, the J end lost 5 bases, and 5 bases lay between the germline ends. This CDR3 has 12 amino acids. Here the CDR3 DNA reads TGTGCCATCAGTGAGTCGTCGCACGAGCAGTACTTC. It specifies CAISESSHEQYF.

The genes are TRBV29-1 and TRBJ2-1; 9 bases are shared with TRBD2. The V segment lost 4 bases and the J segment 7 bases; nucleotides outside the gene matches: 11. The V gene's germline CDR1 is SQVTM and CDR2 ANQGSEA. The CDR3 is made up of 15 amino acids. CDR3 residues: CSVGAGGLVGNEQFF. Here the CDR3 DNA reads TGCAGCGTTGGAGCGGGAGGTCTCGTGGGGAATGAGCAGTTCTTC.

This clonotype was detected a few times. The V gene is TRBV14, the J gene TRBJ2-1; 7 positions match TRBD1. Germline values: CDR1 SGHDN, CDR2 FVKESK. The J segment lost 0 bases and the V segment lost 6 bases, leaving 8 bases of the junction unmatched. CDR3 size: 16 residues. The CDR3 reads CASSLTGLSSYNEQFF. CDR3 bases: TGTGCCAGCAGTCTGACAGGGCTGAGCTCCTACAATGAGCAGTTCTTC.